These T cell receptor beta chains were read from a single sample in a study of blood T cell repertoires in COVID-19. Data came from immunoSEQ multiplex PCR; TCRdb stores just in-frame clones and leaves some out. The sample records around 320,000 clones, 90% being singletons. The sequencing sample was made of PBMCs or T cells enriched from blood (not recorded which). The receptors were sampled from a woman under 30 with acute COVID-19. CDR3s include the opening cysteine and the closing phenylalanine or tryptophan.

v_call	j_call	cdr3_length	cdr3_aa
TRBV11-3	TRBJ2-1	15	CASNGRANFNNEQFF
TRBV2	TRBJ1-5	15	CASREVGTLNQPQHF
TRBV6-5	TRBJ1-1	14	CASSYSVANTEAFF
TRBV7-3	TRBJ2-1	15	CASSSGGTSGNEQFF
TRBV3-1/TRBV3-2	TRBJ2-7	14	CASSQDAGNDEQYF
TRBV19	TRBJ2-7	14	CASSMGPISYEQYF
TRBV12-3/TRBV12-4	TRBJ2-3	13	CASSLSEWDTQYF
TRBV28	TRBJ1-2	14	CASRGTGLDYGYTF
TRBV4-2	TRBJ2-1	17	CASSVPEGLVGGNEQFF
TRBV9	TRBJ1-1	16	CASSVVGAGMNTEAFF